This T cell receptor beta chain came from a study of beta chain features in type 1 diabetes. Reverse transcribing all isolated RNA meant expressed TCRB transcripts were sequenced. The protocol was immunoSEQ multiplex PCR, while the TCRdb copy is restricted to in-frame clones and leaves out a portion. The sample holds some 900,000 clones, 15% to 20% seen once. Study-wide results and limits: A closer apparent resemblance between naive, central memory and Treg TCRB repertoires was seen in patients than in healthy donors.

The CDR3 is 14 residues long. Trimming pared 3 bases from V and 4 bases from J, leaving 12 bases between. Germline V gene lookup returns CDR1 SGHTA and CDR2 FQGTGA. For this clone: Its antigen is as yet unknown.

This chain connects TRBV7-3 to TRBJ1-1, with D tentatively TRBD1 (5 bases). This receptor was taken from a woman under 30 in good health. Sequences were obtained from naive CD4+ T cells from blood. CDR3 region: CASSFNEGSTEAFF. DNA of the CDR3: TGTGCCAGCAGCTTTAATGAGGGGAGCACTGAAGCTTTCTTT. Based on the CDR3 plus reference TRBV7-3 and TRBJ1-1, the full variable domain is GAGVSQTPSNKVTEKGKYVELRCDPISGHTALYWYRQSLGQGPEFLIYFQGTGAADDSGLPNDRFFAVRPEGSVSTLKIQRTERGDSAVYLCASSFNEGSTEAFFGQGTRLTVV.